The entry that follows covers one T cell receptor beta chain sequence. The data belong to a study of control samples from healthy donors and cancer patients. This CDR3 is 14 amino acids long. V lost 4 bases and J lost 5, with 14 bases in between. Looked up from germline, CDR1 is WSHSY and CDR2 is SAAADI. This table comes from immunoSEQ multiplex PCR, and its TCRdb copy is limited to in-frame clones, with some not included. The sample carries around 50,000 clones, 91% recorded once. The J gene is TRBJ2-5, the V gene TRBV10-2, with D maybe TRBD1 (6 bases). The sequenced material came from PBMCs. This TCR derives from a man aged 30 to 45 with colorectal cancer. The DNA for the CDR3 is TGCGCCAGCAGTGGGACAGCCTCACCGGAGACCCAGTACTTC. As protein: CASSGTASPETQYF.